The next 27 T cell receptor beta chains were all read from a single sample in a study of human T cells and chemical hapten exposure. One entry per CDR3 protein results from TCRdb running MiXCR on the 5' RACE reads. Among tens of thousands of distinct CDR3 sequences, 6.5% to 8.5% were seen once, and the ten largest hold about 2.1%. Whole blood that had not been fractionated was the source of extracted total RNA. These TCRs come from a male donor in good health.

This clonotype was seen many times. The chain has TRBV11-2 and TRBJ2-6, with a tentative D call TRBD1 (6 bases). This CDR3 has 15 amino acids. The V gene lost 5 bases and the J gene lost 1 base, with 9 bases spanning the gap. Germline V gene lookup returns CDR1 SGHAT and CDR2 FQNNGV. The CDR3 spells CASSPRGSGANVLTF. The CDR3 region has the DNA TGTGCCAGCAGCCCCAGGGGTTCTGGGGCCAACGTCCTGACTTTC.

The rearrangement links TRBV6-2 or TRBV6-3 to TRBJ1-1, with 7 nucleotides matching TRBD1. Germline V gene lookup returns CDR1 MNHEY and CDR2 SVGEGT. The CDR3 covers 14 residues. With V trimmed by 6 bases and J by 10 bases, 14 bases remained unmatched. The CDR3 reads CASRDPGGTVGAFF. The CDR3 region has the DNA TGTGCCAGCAGGGACCCCGGAGGGACAGTCGGAGCTTTCTTT.

This clonotype was observed many times. The chain couples TRBV3-1 to TRBJ1-1; 7 positions agree with TRBD1. CDR1 and CDR2 (germline): LGHDT, YNNKEL (reference sequence). This CDR3 comprises 13 residues. V dropped 4 bases and J dropped 4; count of bases not matched to a gene: 3. The CDR3 spells CASSPTGATEAFF. As DNA, the CDR3 is TGTGCCAGCAGCCCCACAGGGGCCACTGAAGCTTTCTTT.

This clonotype has at least ten counts. The chain carries TRBV7-9 and TRBJ2-7, with a possible D match to TRBD2 (6 bases). CDR3 size: 14 residues. V was shortened by 7 bases and J by 7 bases, with 20 bases between the two germline ends. The germline V gene has CDR1 SEHNR and CDR2 FQNEAQ (reference sequence). This CDR3 is CASNSPGEGREQYF. The CDR3, as DNA: TGTGCCAGCAATTCCCCGGGAGAGGGGAGGGAGCAGTACTTC. Together with reference TRBV7-9 and TRBJ2-7, the CDR3 gives the full variable domain: DTGVSQNPRHKITKRGQNVTFRCDPISEHNRLYWYRQTLGQGPEFLTYFQNEAQLEKSRLLSDRFSAERPKGSFSTLEIQRTEQGDSAMYLCASNSPGEGREQYFGPGTRLTVT.

This clonotype was seen a handful of times. This chain links TRBV20-1 with TRBJ2-7; TRBD2 agrees at 9 bases. The trim removed 4 bases at V and 3 bases at J, leaving 19 bases unmatched. Germline loops: CDR1 DFQATT, CDR2 SNEGSKA (reference sequence). The CDR3 length is 18 residues. The CDR3 loop reads CSANRYPLAGNSFYEQYF. DNA of the CDR3: TGCAGTGCTAACAGATACCCTCTAGCGGGAAACTCCTTCTACGAGCAGTACTTC.

There are a few counts of this clonotype. This chain connects TRBV12-3 or TRBV12-4 to TRBJ2-5; tentatively, D is TRBD1 or TRBD2 (5 bases each). This CDR3 has 14 amino acids. V was trimmed by 3 bases and J by 3 bases, leaving 11 bases between them. CDR3 in DNA: TGTGCCAGCAGTTTGGGGACGGGGAAAGAGACCCAGTACTTC. Its translation: CASSLGTGKETQYF.

V gene TRBV5-1 combines with J gene TRBJ2-5, with D possibly TRBD2 on 6 matching bases. In germline, CDR1 is SGHRS, CDR2 YFSETQ. The CDR3 sequence is 16 residues long. The V and J ends lost 0 bases and 1 base respectively, with 13 bases between them. CDR3 nucleotide sequence: TGCGCCAGCAGCTTGGAGCTTAGCGGAGCCCAAGAGACCCAGTACTTC. It codes for CASSLELSGAQETQYF.

This clonotype occurred a few times. This chain links TRBV13 with TRBJ1-5; no clear D gene. The CDR3 has 15 amino acids. Deletions cut 5 bases from V and 2 bases from J, with 13 bases between. Germline lookup yields CDR1 PRHDT and CDR2 FYEKMQ (reference sequence). This chain's CDR3 is CASSRGSEGNQPQHF. CDR3 nucleotides: TGTGCCAGCAGCCGCGGATCCGAGGGCAATCAGCCCCAGCATTTT.

This clonotype was seen more than once but under ten times. The chain carries TRBV5-1 and TRBJ2-7; D is ambiguous. The ends were cut back, 9 bases at V and 0 bases at J, with 13 bases in the middle. Germline loops: CDR1 SGHRS, CDR2 YFSETQ. This CDR3 comprises 13 residues. CDR3 residues: CATSPGSSYEQYF. CDR3 bases: TGCGCCACCTCCCCAGGAAGCTCCTACGAGCAGTACTTC.

At least ten counts were recorded for this clonotype. V gene TRBV6-6 combines with J gene TRBJ2-3; D possibly corresponds to TRBD2 (6 bases). This CDR3 region has 16 residues. The germline V gene encodes CDR1 MNHNY and CDR2 SVGAGI (reference sequence). V dropped 4 bases and J dropped 3 bases, with 17 bases sitting between them. The CDR3 reads CASSLPAGRETDTQYF. CDR3 coding DNA: TGTGCCAGCAGTTTACCGGCGGGAAGGGAAACAGATACGCAGTATTTT.

This clonotype was seen a handful of times. The CDR3 region is CASSSDSFSGYTF. CDR3 DNA: TGTGCCAGCAGCTCGGACAGTTTCTCTGGCTACACCTTC. This chain links TRBV7-2 with TRBJ1-2, with a tentative D call TRBD1 (6 bases). Germline V CDR1 and CDR2: SGHTA, FQGNSA. The CDR3 is 13 residues long. V was shortened by 4 bases and J by 7 bases, with 13 bases between the two germline ends.

This clonotype was seen only a few times. This chain links TRBV7-9 with TRBJ2-7, with 8 nucleotides matching TRBD2. Germline V CDR1 and CDR2: SEHNR, FQNEAQ (reference sequence). The CDR3 runs 14 residues. The junction had 9 bases not matched to a gene; V was cut back by 5 bases and J by 6 bases. CDR3 sequence: CASSPQREPVEQYF. For the CDR3, the DNA is TGTGCCAGCAGCCCGCAGCGGGAGCCTGTCGAGCAGTACTTC.

This clonotype has at least ten counts. The chain is built from TRBV10-1 and TRBJ2-4, with D uncertain. CDR3 size: 16 residues. The germline V gene encodes CDR1 WNHNN and CDR2 SYGVQD (reference sequence). The V and J ends lost 3 bases and 4 bases respectively, with 16 bases between them. The CDR3, as DNA: TGCGCCAGCAGTGATTCGTCAGGCGGTATGAAAAACATTCAGTACTTC. Translated, it gives CASSDSSGGMKNIQYF.

This clonotype was counted many times. V usage is TRBV6-2 or TRBV6-3 and J usage is TRBJ2-1; D is perhaps TRBD2 (6 bases). This CDR3 contains 15 residues. With 0 bases removed from V and 7 bases from J, the gap between germline ends came to 13 bases. CDR1 is MNHEY, CDR2 SVGEGT, per germline. CDR3 DNA: TGTGCCAGCAGTTACTCGGGGCGGGGAGGAAATGAGCAGTTCTTC. Translating it yields CASSYSGRGGNEQFF.

This clonotype was counted a few times. This chain joins TRBV2 and TRBJ1-6, with 10 positions matching TRBD1. The germline gives CDR1 SNHLY, CDR2 FYNNEI. Unmatched junction bases numbered 1, after V lost 4 bases and J lost 7 bases. This CDR3 has 14 amino acids. CDR3 DNA: TGTGCCAGCAGTGGGGGACAGGGGAATTCACCCCTCCACTTT. It codes for CASSGGQGNSPLHF.

The sample holds many counts of this clonotype. The V call is TRBV29-1, the J call TRBJ2-2, with D unresolved. Trimming left V 5 bases short and J 5 bases short, with 12 bases between. This CDR3 spans 13 amino acids. Germline CDR1 reads SQVTM; CDR2 reads ANQGSEA. The CDR3 DNA reads as TGCAGCGTTCAGGACCGCGCTACCGGGGAGCTGTTTTTT. Translation gives CSVQDRATGELFF.

This clonotype was picked up many times. The chain links TRBV7-9 to TRBJ2-5; D is possibly TRBD1 or TRBD2 (5 bases each). With 5 bases removed from V and 5 bases from J, the gap between germline ends came to 18 bases. The germline V gene encodes CDR1 SEHNR and CDR2 FQNEAQ (reference sequence). The CDR3 contains 15 residues. This CDR3 reads CASSPPGPRAETQYF. The CDR3 region has the DNA TGTGCCAGCAGCCCCCCGGGACCGAGGGCGGAGACCCAGTACTTC.

The chain employs TRBV5-1 and TRBJ2-3; 10 nucleotides align to TRBD2. This CDR3 spans 15 amino acids. The V gene's germline CDR1 is SGHRS and CDR2 YFSETQ. Losses at the gene ends were 4 bases for V and 12 bases for J; bases not matched to a gene: 14. CDR3 in DNA: TGCGCCAGCAGCGCCCCGACGGGAGCGGGGGGGCACCAGTATTTT. Its protein is CASSAPTGAGGHQYF.

This clonotype occurred a few times. The chain employs TRBV29-1 and TRBJ2-2, with D tentatively TRBD1 (5 bases). Germline CDR1 SQVTM, CDR2 ANQGSEA. V was cut by 7 bases and J by 7 bases, with 13 bases left in between. The CDR3 has 12 residues. CDR3 sequence (DNA): TGCAGCGCGTTACCTAGGGGCGGGGAGCTGTTTTTT. Residues: CSALPRGGELFF.

The count of this clonotype is one. The chain combines TRBV11-2 with TRBJ2-3; TRBD2 matches 8 bases. Germline CDR1 reads SGHAT; CDR2 reads FQNNGV. The V gene end was trimmed by 1 base and the J gene end by 0 bases; junction bases not matched to a gene: 3. CDR3 length equals 16 residues. The CDR3: CASSLVPSGSTDTQYF. CDR3 coding DNA: TGTGCCAGCAGCTTAGTTCCTAGCGGGAGCACAGATACGCAGTATTTT. The whole variable domain, filled in from reference TRBV11-2 and TRBJ2-3, reads EAGVAQSPRYKIIEKRQSVAFWCNPISGHATLYWYQQILGQGPKLLIQFQNNGVVDDSQLPKDRFSAERLKGVDSTLKIQPAKLEDSAVYLCASSLVPSGSTDTQYFGPGTRLTVL.

This clonotype was counted ten times or more. This chain uses TRBV5-1 with TRBJ2-2, with TRBD2 matching over 12 bases. The CDR3 runs to 17 residues. With 5 bases clipped from V and 0 bases from J, the junction kept 5 bases outside the gene matches. Germline CDR1 reads SGHRS; CDR2 reads YFSETQ. Here the CDR3 DNA reads TGCGCCAGCAGAGTGAGGACTAGCGGGGCGAACACCGGGGAGCTGTTTTTT. It encodes CASRVRTSGANTGELFF.

The genes are TRBV14 and TRBJ1-1; no reliable D call. This CDR3 has 15 residues. V was clipped by 0 bases and J by 1 base, with 9 bases between them. The germline CDR1 and CDR2 sequences are SGHDN and FVKESK. As DNA, the CDR3 is TGTGCCAGCAGCCAAGATAAACAGAAGAACACTGAAGCTTTCTTT. Translating gives CASSQDKQKNTEAFF.

In its sample, this clonotype was seen many times. Sequence at one end of the junction differs from germline and may be a read error. The chain carries TRBV6-6 and TRBJ2-7; 12 bases are shared with TRBD2. The CDR3 has 17 residues. Looked up from germline, CDR1 is MNHNY and CDR2 is SVGAGI (reference sequence). CDR3 region: CASSYRSPSGRAYEQYF. CDR3 nucleotide sequence: TGTGCCAGCAGTTACCGAAGTCCTAGCGGGAGGGCCTATGAGCAGTACTTC.

DNA of the CDR3: TGTGCCAGCAGCTTAAGGTCGCCTAATCTAGGCACCTACGAGCAGTACTTC. It is translated as CASSLRSPNLGTYEQYF. The chain links TRBV11-2 to TRBJ2-7; D ambiguous. Looked up from germline, CDR1 is SGHAT and CDR2 is FQNNGV. Between the trimmed V and J ends, which lost 2 bases and 2 bases, there was a span of 19 bases. CDR3 length: 17 residues. Full variable domain (missing parts from reference TRBV11-2 and TRBJ2-7): EAGVAQSPRYKIIEKRQSVAFWCNPISGHATLYWYQQILGQGPKLLIQFQNNGVVDDSQLPKDRFSAERLKGVDSTLKIQPAKLEDSAVYLCASSLRSPNLGTYEQYFGPGTRLTVT.

The sample holds a few counts of this clonotype. The rearrangement links TRBV5-1 to TRBJ1-2; D is undetermined. V lost 0 bases and J 8 bases, leaving 5 bases between the germline ends. Germline V gene sequence: CDR1 SGHRS, CDR2 YFSETQ. This CDR3 has 11 residues. CDR3 DNA: TGCGCCAGCAGCTTGGCCGGAGGCTACACCTTC. Encoded protein: CASSLAGGYTF.

This clonotype was recorded a few times. The V and J genes are TRBV6-6 and TRBJ1-1; weak D call: TRBD1 (6 bases). Germline loops: CDR1 MNHNY, CDR2 SVGAGI (reference sequence). Trimming removed 4 bases from V and 3 bases from J, with 9 bases in between. CDR3 size: 13 residues. This chain's CDR3 is CASSSNRDTEAFF. CDR3 DNA sequence: TGTGCCAGCAGTTCTAACAGGGACACTGAAGCTTTCTTT.

This clonotype was seen repeatedly, ten times or more. The chain recombines TRBV2 with TRBJ2-3; 9 nucleotides align to TRBD2. The J segment lost 1 base and the V segment lost 9 bases, leaving 2 bases of the junction unmatched. Germline CDR1 reads SNHLY; CDR2 reads FYNNEI. This CDR3 spans 13 amino acids. The CDR3, as DNA: TGTGCCAGAGAGCGGGAGGGCACAGATACGCAGTATTTT. Protein product: CAREREGTDTQYF. The whole variable domain, remainder taken from reference TRBV2 and TRBJ2-3, is EPEVTQTPSHQVTQMGQEVILRCVPISNHLYFYWYRQILGQKVEFLVSFYNNEISEKSEIFDDQFSVERPDGSNFTLKIRSTKLEDSAMYFCAREREGTDTQYFGPGTRLTVL.